This TCR beta chain came from a study of blood T cell repertoires in COVID-19. Sequencing was performed with immunoSEQ multiplex PCR; in TCRdb, only in-frame clones are kept and a portion is missing. The top ten clones hold 3% of a sample with about 270,000 clones, 88% of them seen once. The CDR3 sequence is 15 residues long. Germline V lookup: CDR1 SGHTA, CDR2 FQGNSA. V was trimmed by 4 bases and J by 3 bases, leaving 13 bases between them. The sequenced sample was PBMCs or T cells enriched from blood (not recorded which). This chain uses TRBV7-2 with TRBJ1-5, with D possibly being TRBD1 (5 bases). This TCR derives from a woman aged 45-59 years who had recovered from COVID-19. The CDR3 loop is CASSSGDSLNQPQHF. The CDR3 DNA sequence: TGTGCCAGCAGCTCGGGAGACAGCCTCAATCAGCCCCAGCATTTT.